The 10 T cell receptor beta chains below were found in one sample sequenced in a study of blood T cell repertoires in COVID-19. The repertoire was sequenced with immunoSEQ multiplex PCR; TCRdb's copy has only in-frame clones and lacks some. The data contain around 140,000 clones, about 88% of them singletons. Sequenced input: peripheral blood. The receptors derive from a human donor with acute or convalescent COVID-19. The donor label of this sample is uncertain.

The chain has TRBV2 and TRBJ2-6; a weak D match, TRBD2 (5 bases). The CDR3 is made up of 17 amino acids. Per germline, CDR1 SNHLY and CDR2 FYNNEI. Trimming shortened V by 5 bases and J by 3 bases, and 17 bases separated the two germline ends. The DNA for the CDR3 is TGTGCCAGCAGTCGGTTGTCCCCGGGAAGTGGGGCCAACGTCCTGACTTTC. Protein product: CASSRLSPGSGANVLTF.

The V and J genes are TRBV12-3 or TRBV12-4 and TRBJ1-2; 7 bases line up with TRBD1. This CDR3 region has 13 residues. V lost 6 bases and J lost 4; bases outside the gene matches: 5. In DNA, the CDR3 is TGTGCCAGCAGAGACAGGGAGGCCTATGGCTACACCTTC. It codes for CASRDREAYGYTF.

On this clone: The junction differs from germline at one of its ends, possibly a read error. The V gene is TRBV2, the J gene TRBJ1-1; D possibly corresponds to TRBD1 (6 bases). Germline V CDR1 and CDR2: SNHLY, FYNNEI. This CDR3 is 12 amino acids long. CDR3 nucleotides: TGTGCCTCCCAAAGGGACAACATTGAAGCTTTCTTT. This codes for CASQRDNIEAFF.

The rearrangement uses TRBV7-3 and TRBJ1-1; D is unresolved. The CDR3 totals 13 residues. Looked up from germline, CDR1 is SGHTA and CDR2 is FQGTGA. Trimming pared 6 bases from V and 6 bases from J, leaving 14 bases between. The CDR3 DNA is TGTGCCAGCAGTCCAGGACTGGTCGCTGAAGCTTTCTTT. Its translation is CASSPGLVAEAFF.

The chain couples TRBV21-1 to TRBJ1-5. TRBV21-1 is tagged as a pseudogene. This CDR3 region has 15 residues. CDR3 DNA sequence: TGTGCCAGCAGCGGTAGATATTATAGCAATCAGCCCCAGCATTTT. Translated: CASSGRYYSNQPQHF.

The chain couples TRBV5-8 to TRBJ1-1; D call uncertain. This CDR3 region has 12 residues. From germline, CDR1 is SGHTS and CDR2 YDEGEE. The V end was cut by 0 bases, the J end by 9 bases, with 9 bases between. In DNA form, the CDR3 reads TGTGCCAGCAGCTTGGAGGAAACTAAAGCTTTCTTT. Translated, it gives CASSLEETKAFF.

This chain connects TRBV19 to TRBJ2-1, with TRBD2 identical over 12 bases. The CDR3 runs to 14 residues. J lost 8 bases, V lost 4 bases, and 3 bases had no gene match. The germline V gene has CDR1 LNHDA and CDR2 SQIVND (reference sequence). The CDR3 loop is CASSRLAGVDEQFF. CDR3 DNA: TGTGCCAGTAGTAGACTAGCGGGAGTCGATGAGCAGTTCTTC. Variable domain in full (rest from reference TRBV19 and TRBJ2-1): DGGITQSPKYLFRKEGQNVTLSCEQNLNHDAMYWYRQDPGQGLRLIYYSQIVNDFQKGDIAEGYSVSREKKESFPLTVTSAQKNPTAFYLCASSRLAGVDEQFFGPGTRLTVL.

CDR3 coding DNA: TGTGCCAGCAGTCTAACAGGGGGTAGCTCCTACGAGCAGTACGTC. This gives the protein CASSLTGGSSYEQYV. The V gene is TRBV6-2 or TRBV6-3, the J gene TRBJ2-7; the match to TRBD1 covers 8 bases. This CDR3 comprises 15 residues. Looked up from germline, CDR1 is MNHEY and CDR2 is SVGEGT. V shed 5 bases and J 0 bases; nucleotides not matched to a gene: 6.

This chain uses TRBV3-1 (or the pseudogene TRBV3-2) with TRBJ1-5; D ambiguous. Per the germline V gene, CDR1 is LGHDT and CDR2 is YNNKEL (reference sequence). The CDR3 is 14 residues long. V lost 0 bases to trimming and J lost 4 bases, with 7 bases between them. CDR3 residues: CASSQDQRNQPQHF. DNA for the CDR3: TGTGCCAGCAGCCAAGATCAGCGAAATCAGCCCCAGCATTTT.

The V and J genes are TRBV6-5 and TRBJ1-4; 8 bases are shared with TRBD1. With V trimmed by 6 bases and J by 7 bases, 7 bases remained unmatched. Looked up from germline, CDR1 is MNHEY and CDR2 is SVGAGI. There are 14 residues in the CDR3. The chain's CDR3 is CASSPTGTGEKLFF. The CDR3 coding sequence is TGTGCCAGCAGCCCGACTGGGACAGGTGAAAAACTGTTTTTT.